This TCR beta chain was recorded in a study of blood T cells in healthy people across ages. Study overall: There was about one barcoded beta molecule captured by template switching per two T cells. Study-level points and caveats: Researchers report that TCR beta diversity correlated strongly with naive T cell percentage.

CDR3 length: 13 residues. V was clipped by 3 bases and J by 3 bases, with 7 bases between them. In germline, CDR1 is MNHEY, CDR2 SMNVEV (reference sequence). In its sample, this clonotype was seen a few times. Its antigen is still unknown. A J-beta primer mix and a sample-barcoded 5' primer were used in a second PCR of about 7 to 12 cycles. Every sample gave at least 3 million paired-end reads containing CDR3. One entry per CDR3 protein, called by TCRdb with MiXCR from the 5' RACE reads. The sample has roughly 720,000 distinct CDR3 sequences; approximately 55% are singletons. The TCR comes from a man aged 80 or over in good health. The chain links TRBV27 to TRBJ2-3, with TRBD2 as a possible D gene (5 bases). Sequenced material: blood. The CDR3 sequence: CASSFGVTDTQYF. For the CDR3, the DNA is TGTGCCAGCAGTTTCGGGGTAACAGATACGCAGTATTTT.